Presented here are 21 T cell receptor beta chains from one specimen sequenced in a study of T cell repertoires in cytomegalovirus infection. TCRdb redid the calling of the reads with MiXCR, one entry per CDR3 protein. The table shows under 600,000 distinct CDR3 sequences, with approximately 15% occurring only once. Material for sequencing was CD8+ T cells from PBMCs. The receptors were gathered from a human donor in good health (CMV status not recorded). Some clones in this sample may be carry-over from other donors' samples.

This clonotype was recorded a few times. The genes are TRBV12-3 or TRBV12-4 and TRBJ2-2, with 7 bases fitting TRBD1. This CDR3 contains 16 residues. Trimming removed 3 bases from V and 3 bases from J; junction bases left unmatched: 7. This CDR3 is CASSLPTGADTGELFF. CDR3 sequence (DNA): TGTGCCAGCAGTTTGCCTACAGGGGCCGACACCGGGGAGCTGTTTTTT.

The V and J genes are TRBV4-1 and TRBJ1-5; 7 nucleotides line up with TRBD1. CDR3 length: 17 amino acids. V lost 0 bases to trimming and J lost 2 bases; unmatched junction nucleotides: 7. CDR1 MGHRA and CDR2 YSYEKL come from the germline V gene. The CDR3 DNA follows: TGCGCCAGCAGCCAAGATAACCCCGGGACAGGCAATCAGCCCCAGCATTTT. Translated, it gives CASSQDNPGTGNQPQHF.

The CDR3 DNA sequence: TGCGCCAGCAGCCGAGAGGGACTAGCGGGGGCGGAAGGGGATACGCAGTATTTT. It specifies CASSREGLAGAEGDTQYF. The rearrangement uses TRBV4-1 and TRBJ2-3; 14 bases align to TRBD2. Trimming took 4 bases from V and 6 from J; bases not matched to a gene: 12. CDR1 MGHRA and CDR2 YSYEKL come from the germline V gene. This CDR3 region has 18 residues.

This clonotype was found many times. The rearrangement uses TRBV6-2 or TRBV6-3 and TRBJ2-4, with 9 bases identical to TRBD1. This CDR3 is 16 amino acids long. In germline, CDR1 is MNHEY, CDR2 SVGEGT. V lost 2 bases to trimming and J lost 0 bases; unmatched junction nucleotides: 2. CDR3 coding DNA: TGTGCCAGCAGTTACCGGGACAGGGAAGCCAAAAACATTCAGTACTTC. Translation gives CASSYRDREAKNIQYF.

Here the CDR3 reads CASSISGDSYEQYF. The CDR3 DNA follows: TGTGCCAGCAGCATTAGCGGGGACTCCTACGAGCAGTACTTC. This chain links TRBV9 with TRBJ2-7, with TRBD2 matching 8 bases. Germline V gene lookup returns CDR1 SGDLS and CDR2 YYNGEE. V lost 4 bases, J lost 0 bases, and 3 bases stayed unmatched. The CDR3 is 14 amino acids. Supplemented by reference TRBV9 and TRBJ2-7, the full variable domain reads DSGVTQTPKHLITATGQRVTLRCSPRSGDLSVYWYQQSLDQGLQFLIQYYNGEERAKGNILERFSAQQFPDLHSELNLSSLELGDSALYFCASSISGDSYEQYFGPGTRLTVT.

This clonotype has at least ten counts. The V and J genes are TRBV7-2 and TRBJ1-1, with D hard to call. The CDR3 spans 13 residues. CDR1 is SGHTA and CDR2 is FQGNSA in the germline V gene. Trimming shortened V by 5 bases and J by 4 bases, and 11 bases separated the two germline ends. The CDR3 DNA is TGTGCCAGCAGCGCCCCGGGGAGCACTGAAGCTTTCTTT. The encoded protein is CASSAPGSTEAFF.

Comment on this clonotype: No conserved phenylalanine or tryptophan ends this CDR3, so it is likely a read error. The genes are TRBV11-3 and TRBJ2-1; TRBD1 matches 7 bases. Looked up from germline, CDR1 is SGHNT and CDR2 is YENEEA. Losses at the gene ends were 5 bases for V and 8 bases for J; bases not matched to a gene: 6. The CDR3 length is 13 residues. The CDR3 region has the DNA TGTGCCAGCAGCCCGCGTAGGGGGCATGAGCAGTTCTTA. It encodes CASSPRRGHEQFL.

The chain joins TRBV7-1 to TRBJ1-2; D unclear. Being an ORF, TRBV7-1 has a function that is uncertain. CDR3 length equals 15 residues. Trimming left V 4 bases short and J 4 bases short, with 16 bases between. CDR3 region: CASSLGAGQLYGYTF. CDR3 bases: TGTGCCAGCAGCTTAGGCGCGGGCCAACTCTATGGCTACACCTTC.

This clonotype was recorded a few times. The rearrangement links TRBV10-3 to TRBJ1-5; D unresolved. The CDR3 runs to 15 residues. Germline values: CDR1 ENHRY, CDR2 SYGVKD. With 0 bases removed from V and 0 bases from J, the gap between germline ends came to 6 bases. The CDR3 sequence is CAISESGDSNQPQHF. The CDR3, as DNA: TGTGCCATCAGTGAGTCTGGAGATAGCAATCAGCCCCAGCATTTT.

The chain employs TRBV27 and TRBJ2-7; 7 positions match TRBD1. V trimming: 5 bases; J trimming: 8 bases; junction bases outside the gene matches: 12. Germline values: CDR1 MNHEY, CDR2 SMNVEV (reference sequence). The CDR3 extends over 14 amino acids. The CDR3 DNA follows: TGTGCCAGCAGTCCCAGACAGGGCAATATCCAGCAGTACTTC. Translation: CASSPRQGNIQQYF.

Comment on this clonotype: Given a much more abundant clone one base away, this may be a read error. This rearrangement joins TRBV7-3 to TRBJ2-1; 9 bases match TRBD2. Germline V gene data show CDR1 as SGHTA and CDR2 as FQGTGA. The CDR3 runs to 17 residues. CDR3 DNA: TGTGCCAGCAGCCCCTCCGTGGGGCGGGGGGGCGGAAATGAGCCGTTCTTC. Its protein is CASSPSVGRGGGNEPFF.

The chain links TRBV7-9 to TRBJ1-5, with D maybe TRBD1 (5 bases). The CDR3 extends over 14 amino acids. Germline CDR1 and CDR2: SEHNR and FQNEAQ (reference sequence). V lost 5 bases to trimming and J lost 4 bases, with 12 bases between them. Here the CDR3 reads CASSAPGPNQPQHF. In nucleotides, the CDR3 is TGTGCCAGCAGCGCACCGGGGCCAAATCAGCCCCAGCATTTT.

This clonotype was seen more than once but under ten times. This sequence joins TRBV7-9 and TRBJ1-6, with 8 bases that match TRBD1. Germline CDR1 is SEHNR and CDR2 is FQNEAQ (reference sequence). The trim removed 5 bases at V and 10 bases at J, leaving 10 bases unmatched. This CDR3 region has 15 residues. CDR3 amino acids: CASSPPGTGTSPLHF. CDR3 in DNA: TGTGCCAGCAGCCCCCCCGGGACAGGAACCTCACCCCTCCACTTT.

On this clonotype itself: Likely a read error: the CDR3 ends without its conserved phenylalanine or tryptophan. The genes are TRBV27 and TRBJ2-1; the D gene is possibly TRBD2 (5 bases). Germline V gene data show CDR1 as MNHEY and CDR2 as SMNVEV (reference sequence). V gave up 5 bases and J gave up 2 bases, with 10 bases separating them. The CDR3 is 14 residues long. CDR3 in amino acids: CASSLRGTYNEQFL. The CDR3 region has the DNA TGTGCCAGCAGTCTTAGAGGGACCTACAATGAGCAGTTCTTA.

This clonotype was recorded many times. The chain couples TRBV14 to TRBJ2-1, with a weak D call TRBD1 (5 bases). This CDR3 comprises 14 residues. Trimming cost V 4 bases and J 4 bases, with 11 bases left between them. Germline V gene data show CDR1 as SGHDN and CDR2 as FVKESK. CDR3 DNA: TGTGCCAGCAGCCCGACAGAAAAATACAATGAGCAGTTCTTC. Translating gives CASSPTEKYNEQFF.

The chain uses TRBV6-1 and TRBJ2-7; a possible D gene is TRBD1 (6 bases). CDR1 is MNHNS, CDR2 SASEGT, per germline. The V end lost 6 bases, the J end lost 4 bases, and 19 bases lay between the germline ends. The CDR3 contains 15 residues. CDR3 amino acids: CASSLTEDSVYEQYF. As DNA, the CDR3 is TGTGCCAGCAGCCTAACTGAGGACAGCGTTTACGAGCAGTACTTC.

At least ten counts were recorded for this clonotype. CDR3 region: CASSPDVVGGYTF. As DNA, the CDR3 is TGTGCCAGCAGCCCCGACGTCGTGGGTGGCTACACCTTC. The chain links TRBV7-9 to TRBJ1-2, with D uncertain. V dropped 5 bases and J dropped 7 bases, with 14 bases sitting between them. CDR3 size: 13 residues. Germline values: CDR1 SEHNR, CDR2 FQNEAQ (reference sequence).

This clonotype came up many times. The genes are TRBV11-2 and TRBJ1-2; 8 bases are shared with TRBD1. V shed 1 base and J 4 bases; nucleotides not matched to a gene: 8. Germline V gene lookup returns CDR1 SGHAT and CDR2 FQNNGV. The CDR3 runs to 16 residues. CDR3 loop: CASSLVGGTGVYGYTF. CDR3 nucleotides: TGTGCCAGCAGCTTAGTCGGCGGGACAGGAGTCTATGGCTACACCTTC.

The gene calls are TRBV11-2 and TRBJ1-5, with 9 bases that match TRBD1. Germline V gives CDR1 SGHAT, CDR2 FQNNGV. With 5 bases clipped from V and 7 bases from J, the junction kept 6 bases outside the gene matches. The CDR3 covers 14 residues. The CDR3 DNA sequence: TGTGCCAGCAGCACTGGGACAGGGCGGCAGCCCCAGCATTTT. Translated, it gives CASSTGTGRQPQHF.

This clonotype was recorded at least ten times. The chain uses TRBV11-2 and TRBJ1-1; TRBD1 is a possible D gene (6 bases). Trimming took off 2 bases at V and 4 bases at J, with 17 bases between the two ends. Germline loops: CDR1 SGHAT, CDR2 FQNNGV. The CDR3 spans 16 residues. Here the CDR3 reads CASSLSIGQYFTEAFF. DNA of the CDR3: TGTGCCAGCAGCTTAAGCATCGGACAGTACTTCACTGAAGCTTTCTTT.

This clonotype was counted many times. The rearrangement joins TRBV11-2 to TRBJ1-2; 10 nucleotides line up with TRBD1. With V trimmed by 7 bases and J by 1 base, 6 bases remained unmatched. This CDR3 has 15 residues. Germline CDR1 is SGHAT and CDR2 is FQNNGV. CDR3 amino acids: CASTPTGGGNYGYTF. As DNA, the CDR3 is TGTGCCAGCACCCCGACAGGGGGCGGTAACTATGGCTACACCTTC.